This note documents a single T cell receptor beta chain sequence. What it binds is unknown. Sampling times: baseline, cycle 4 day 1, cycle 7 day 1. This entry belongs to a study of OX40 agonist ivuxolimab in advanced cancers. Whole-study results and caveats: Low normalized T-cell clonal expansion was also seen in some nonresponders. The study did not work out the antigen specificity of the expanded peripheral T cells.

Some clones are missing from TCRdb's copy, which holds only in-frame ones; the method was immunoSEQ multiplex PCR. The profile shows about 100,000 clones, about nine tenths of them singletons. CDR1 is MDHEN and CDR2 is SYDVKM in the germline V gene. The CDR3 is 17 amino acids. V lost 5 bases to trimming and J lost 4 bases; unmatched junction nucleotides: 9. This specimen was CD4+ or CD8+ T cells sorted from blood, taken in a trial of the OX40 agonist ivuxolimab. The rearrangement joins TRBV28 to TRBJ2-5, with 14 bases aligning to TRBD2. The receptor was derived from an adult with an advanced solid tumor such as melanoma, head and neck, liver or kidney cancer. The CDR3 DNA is TGTGCCAGCAGTCCCTACTCTGGACTAGCGGGAGGAGAGACCCAGTACTTC. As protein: CASSPYSGLAGGETQYF.